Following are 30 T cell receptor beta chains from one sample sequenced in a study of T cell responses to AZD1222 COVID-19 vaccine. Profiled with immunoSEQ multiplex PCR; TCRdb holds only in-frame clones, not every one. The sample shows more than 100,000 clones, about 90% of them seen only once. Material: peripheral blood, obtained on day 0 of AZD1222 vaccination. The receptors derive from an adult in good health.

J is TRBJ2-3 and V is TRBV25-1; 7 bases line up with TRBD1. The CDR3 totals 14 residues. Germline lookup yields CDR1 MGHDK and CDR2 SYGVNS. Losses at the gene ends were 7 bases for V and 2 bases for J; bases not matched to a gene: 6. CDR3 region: CASTRDSNTDTQYF. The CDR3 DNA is TGTGCCAGCACAAGGGACAGCAACACAGATACGCAGTATTTT.

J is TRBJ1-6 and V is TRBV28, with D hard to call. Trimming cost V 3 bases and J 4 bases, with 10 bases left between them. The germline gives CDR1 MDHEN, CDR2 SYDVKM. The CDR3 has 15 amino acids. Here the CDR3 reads CASSFQLGYNSPLHF. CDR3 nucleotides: TGTGCCAGCAGTTTCCAGCTTGGTTATAATTCACCCCTCCACTTT.

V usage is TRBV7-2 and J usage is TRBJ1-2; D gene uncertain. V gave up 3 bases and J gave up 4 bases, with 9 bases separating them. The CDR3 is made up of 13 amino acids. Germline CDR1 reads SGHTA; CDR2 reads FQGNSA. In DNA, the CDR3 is TGTGCCAGCAGCTTTCGGAGGCCCTATGGCTACACCTTC. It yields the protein CASSFRRPYGYTF.

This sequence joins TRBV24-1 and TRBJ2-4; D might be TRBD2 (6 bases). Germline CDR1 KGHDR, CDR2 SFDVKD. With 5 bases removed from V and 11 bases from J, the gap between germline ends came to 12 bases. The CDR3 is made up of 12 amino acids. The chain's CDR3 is CATSGNGEVQYF. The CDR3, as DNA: TGTGCCACCAGTGGGAACGGGGAGGTTCAGTACTTC.

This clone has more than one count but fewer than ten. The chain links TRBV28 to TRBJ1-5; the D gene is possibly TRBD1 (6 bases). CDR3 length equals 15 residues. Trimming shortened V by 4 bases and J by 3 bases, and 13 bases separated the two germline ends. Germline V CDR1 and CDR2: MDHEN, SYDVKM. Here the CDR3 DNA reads TGTGCCAGCAGTTCCAAGACAGGAGTCAATCAGCCCCAGCATTTT. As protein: CASSSKTGVNQPQHF.

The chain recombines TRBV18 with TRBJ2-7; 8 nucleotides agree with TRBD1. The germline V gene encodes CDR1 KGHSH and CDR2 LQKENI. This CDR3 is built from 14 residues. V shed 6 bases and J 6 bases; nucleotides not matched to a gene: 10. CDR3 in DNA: TGTGCCAGCTCCCCGACAGGGGCTACCGGCGAGCAGTACTTC. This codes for CASSPTGATGEQYF.

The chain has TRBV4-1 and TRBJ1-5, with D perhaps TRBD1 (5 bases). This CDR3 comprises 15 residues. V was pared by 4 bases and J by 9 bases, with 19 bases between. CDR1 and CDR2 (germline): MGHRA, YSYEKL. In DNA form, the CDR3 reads TGCGCCAGCAGCCGTAATCCGGGACCCCAGGTGCCCCAGCATTTT. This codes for CASSRNPGPQVPQHF.

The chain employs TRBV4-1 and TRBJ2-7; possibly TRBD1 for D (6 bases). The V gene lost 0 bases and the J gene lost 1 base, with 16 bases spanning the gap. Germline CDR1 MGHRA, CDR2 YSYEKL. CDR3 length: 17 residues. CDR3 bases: TGCGCCAGCAGCCAAGAATCCGGGACATACCATTCCTACGAGCAGTACTTC. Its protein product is CASSQESGTYHSYEQYF.

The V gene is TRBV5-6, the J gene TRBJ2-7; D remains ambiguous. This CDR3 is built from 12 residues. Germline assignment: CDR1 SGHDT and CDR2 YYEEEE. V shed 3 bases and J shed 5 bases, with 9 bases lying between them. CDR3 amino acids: CASSSQSDEQYF. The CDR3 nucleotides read TGTGCCAGCAGCTCCCAATCGGACGAGCAGTACTTC.

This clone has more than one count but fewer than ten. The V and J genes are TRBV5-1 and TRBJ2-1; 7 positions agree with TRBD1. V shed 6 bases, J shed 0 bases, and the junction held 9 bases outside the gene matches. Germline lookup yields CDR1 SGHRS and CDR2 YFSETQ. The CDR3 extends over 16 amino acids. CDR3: CASIEGGFSSYNEQFF. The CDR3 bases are TGCGCCAGCATCGAAGGGGGCTTTAGCTCCTACAATGAGCAGTTCTTC.

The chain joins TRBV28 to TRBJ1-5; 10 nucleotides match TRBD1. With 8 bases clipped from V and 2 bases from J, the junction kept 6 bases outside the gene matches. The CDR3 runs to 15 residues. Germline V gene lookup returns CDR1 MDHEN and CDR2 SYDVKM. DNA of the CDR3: TGTGCCAGCCATCCCGGGACAGGGGGCAATCAGCCCCAGCATTTT. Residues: CASHPGTGGNQPQHF.

The CDR3 loop reads CASSYSVSEVRIYEQYF. Here the CDR3 DNA reads TGTGCCAGCAGTTACTCCGTCTCTGAGGTCAGGATTTACGAGCAGTACTTC. The chain has TRBV6-2 or TRBV6-3 and TRBJ2-7; D is ambiguous. The V end was cut by 0 bases, the J end by 4 bases, with 19 bases between. CDR1 is MNHEY, CDR2 SVGEGT, per germline. CDR3 size: 17 residues.

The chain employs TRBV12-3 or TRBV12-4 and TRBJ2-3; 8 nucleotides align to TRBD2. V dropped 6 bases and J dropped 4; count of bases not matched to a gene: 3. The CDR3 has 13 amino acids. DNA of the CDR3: TGTGCCAGCAGCCGGGGACTAGCAGATACGCAGTATTTT. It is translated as CASSRGLADTQYF.

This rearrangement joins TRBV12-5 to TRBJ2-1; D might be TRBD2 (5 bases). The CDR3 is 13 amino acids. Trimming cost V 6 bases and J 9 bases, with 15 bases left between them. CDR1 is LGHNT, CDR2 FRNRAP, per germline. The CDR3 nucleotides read TGTGCTAGTGGATATGACTATTTCAGTGAGCAGTTCTTC. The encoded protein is CASGYDYFSEQFF.

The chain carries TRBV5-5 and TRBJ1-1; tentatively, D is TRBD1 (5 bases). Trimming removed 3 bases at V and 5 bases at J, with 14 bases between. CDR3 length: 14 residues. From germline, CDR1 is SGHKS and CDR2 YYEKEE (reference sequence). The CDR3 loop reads CASSSTGARTEAFF. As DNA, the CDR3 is TGTGCCAGCAGCTCCACCGGGGCGCGGACTGAAGCTTTCTTT. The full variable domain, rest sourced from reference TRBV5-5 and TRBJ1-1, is DAGVTQSPTHLIKTRGQQVTLRCSPISGHKSVSWYQQVLGQGPQFIFQYYEKEERGRGNFPDRFSARQFPNYSSELNVNALLLGDSALYLCASSSTGARTEAFFGQGTRLTVV.

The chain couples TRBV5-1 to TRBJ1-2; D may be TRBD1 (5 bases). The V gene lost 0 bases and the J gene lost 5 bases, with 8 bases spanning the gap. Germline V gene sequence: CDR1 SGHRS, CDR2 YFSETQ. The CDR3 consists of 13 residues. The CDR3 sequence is CASSLAAGYGYTF. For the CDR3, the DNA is TGCGCCAGCAGCTTGGCGGCAGGGTATGGCTACACCTTC. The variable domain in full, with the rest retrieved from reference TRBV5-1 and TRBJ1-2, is KAGVTQTPRYLIKTRGQQVTLSCSPISGHRSVSWYQQTPGQGLQFLFEYFSETQRNKGNFPGRFSGRQFSNSRSEMNVSTLELGDSALYLCASSLAAGYGYTFGSGTRLTVV.

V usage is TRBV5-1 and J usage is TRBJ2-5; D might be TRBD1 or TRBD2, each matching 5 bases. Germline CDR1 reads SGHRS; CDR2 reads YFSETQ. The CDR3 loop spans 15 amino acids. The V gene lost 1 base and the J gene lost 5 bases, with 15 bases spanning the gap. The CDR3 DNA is TGCGCCAGCAGCTTGCGGGCGCCCCGGGACGAGACCCAGTACTTC. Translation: CASSLRAPRDETQYF.

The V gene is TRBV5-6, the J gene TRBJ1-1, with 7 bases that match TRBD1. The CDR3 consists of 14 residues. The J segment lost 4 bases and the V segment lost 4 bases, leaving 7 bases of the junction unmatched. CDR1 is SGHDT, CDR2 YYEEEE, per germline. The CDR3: CASSATGSSTEAFF. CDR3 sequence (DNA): TGTGCCAGCAGCGCGACAGGGAGTAGCACTGAAGCTTTCTTT.

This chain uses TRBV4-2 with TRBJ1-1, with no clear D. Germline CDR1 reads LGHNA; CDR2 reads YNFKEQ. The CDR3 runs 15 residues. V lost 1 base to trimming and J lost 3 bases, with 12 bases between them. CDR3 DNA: TGTGCCAGCAGCCAAGCCGGCCGTGGGGACACTGAAGCTTTCTTT. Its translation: CASSQAGRGDTEAFF.

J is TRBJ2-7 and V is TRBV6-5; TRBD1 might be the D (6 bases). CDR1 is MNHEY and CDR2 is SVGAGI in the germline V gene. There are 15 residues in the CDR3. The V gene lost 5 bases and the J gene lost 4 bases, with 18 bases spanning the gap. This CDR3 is CASSLTLTGRYEQYF. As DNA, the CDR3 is TGTGCCAGCAGTCTTACCTTAACAGGGCGATACGAGCAGTACTTC.

The CDR3 loop is CASSPGTSSYNEQFF. The CDR3 DNA sequence: TGTGCCAGCTCACCCGGGACCTCCTCCTACAATGAGCAGTTCTTC. The rearrangement links TRBV18 to TRBJ2-1; TRBD1 or TRBD2 may be the D gene (5 bases each). CDR1 is KGHSH, CDR2 LQKENI, per germline. With 3 bases removed from V and 0 bases from J, the gap between germline ends came to 9 bases. This CDR3 comprises 15 residues.

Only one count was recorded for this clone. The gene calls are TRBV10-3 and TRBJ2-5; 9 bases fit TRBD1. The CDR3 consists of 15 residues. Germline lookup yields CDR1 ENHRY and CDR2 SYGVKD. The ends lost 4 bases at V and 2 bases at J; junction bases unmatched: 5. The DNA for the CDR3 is TGTGCCATCAGTGCCGACAGGGGGATTCAAGAGACCCAGTACTTC. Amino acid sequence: CAISADRGIQETQYF.

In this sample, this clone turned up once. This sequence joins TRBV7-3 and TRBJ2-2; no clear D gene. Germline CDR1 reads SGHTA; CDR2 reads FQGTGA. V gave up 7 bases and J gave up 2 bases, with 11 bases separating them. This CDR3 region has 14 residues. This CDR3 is CASNKGPNTGELFF. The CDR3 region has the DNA TGTGCCAGCAACAAGGGCCCAAACACCGGGGAGCTGTTTTTT.

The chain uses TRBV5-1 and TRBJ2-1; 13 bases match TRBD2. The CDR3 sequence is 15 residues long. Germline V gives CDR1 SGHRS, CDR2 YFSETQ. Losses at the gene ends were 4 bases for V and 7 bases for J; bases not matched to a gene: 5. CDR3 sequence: CASSPGLAGENEQFF. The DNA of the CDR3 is TGCGCCAGCAGCCCTGGACTAGCGGGGGAGAATGAGCAGTTCTTC.

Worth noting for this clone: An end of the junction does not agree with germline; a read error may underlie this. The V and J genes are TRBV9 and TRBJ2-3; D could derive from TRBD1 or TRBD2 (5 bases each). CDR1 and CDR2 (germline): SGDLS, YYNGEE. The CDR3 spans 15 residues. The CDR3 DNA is TGTGCCAGCAGCTCCAGCGGTGGTGAAGGGGATACACAGTATTTT. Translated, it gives CASSSSGGEGDTQYF. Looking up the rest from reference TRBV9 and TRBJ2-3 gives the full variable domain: DSGVTQTPKHLITATGQRVTLRCSPRSGDLSVYWYQQSLDQGLQFLIQYYNGEERAKGNILERFSAQQFPDLHSELNLSSLELGDSALYFCASSSSGGEGDTQYFGPGTRLTVL.

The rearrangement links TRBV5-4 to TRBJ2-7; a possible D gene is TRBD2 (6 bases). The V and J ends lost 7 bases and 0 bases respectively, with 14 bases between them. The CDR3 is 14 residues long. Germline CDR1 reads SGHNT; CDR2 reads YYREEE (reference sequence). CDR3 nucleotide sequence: TGTGCCAGCTCCGTAGCGGAATCCTCCTACGAGCAGTACTTC. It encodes CASSVAESSYEQYF.

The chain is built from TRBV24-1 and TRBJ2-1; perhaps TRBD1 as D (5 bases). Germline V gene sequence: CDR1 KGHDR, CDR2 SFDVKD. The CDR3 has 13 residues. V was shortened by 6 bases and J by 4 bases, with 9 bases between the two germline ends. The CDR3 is CATSTGHYNEQFF. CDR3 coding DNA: TGTGCCACCAGTACCGGACATTACAATGAGCAGTTCTTC.

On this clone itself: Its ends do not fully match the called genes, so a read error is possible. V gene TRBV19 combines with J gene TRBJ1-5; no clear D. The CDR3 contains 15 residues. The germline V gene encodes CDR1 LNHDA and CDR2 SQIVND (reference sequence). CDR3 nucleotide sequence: TGTGCCAGTAGTATATCACGGATTAGCACTCAGCCCCAGCATTTT. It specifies CASSISRISTQPQHF.

The CDR3 region is CASSAGTGRTNEKLFF. CDR3 DNA: TGTGCCAGCAGCGCGGGGACAGGGCGAACTAATGAAAAACTGTTTTTT. The chain uses TRBV9 and TRBJ1-4, with 9 bases matching TRBD1. CDR1 is SGDLS, CDR2 YYNGEE, per germline. After removal of 3 bases from V and 1 base from J, the junction contained 4 bases not matched to a gene. The CDR3 is 16 residues long.

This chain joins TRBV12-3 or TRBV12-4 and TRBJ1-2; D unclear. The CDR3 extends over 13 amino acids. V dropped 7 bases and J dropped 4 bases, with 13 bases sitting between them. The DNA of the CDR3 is TGTGCCAGCACCGCGGGTAGGGTCTATGGCTACACCTTC. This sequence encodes CASTAGRVYGYTF.